This T cell receptor beta chain was identified during a study of blood T cell repertoires in COVID-19. Study background: COVID-19 samples, acute and convalescent, were from the United States, Italy and Spain. T cells, B-cell-depleted T cells, or PBMCs supplied cDNA or gDNA.

Original data processing: Researchers report that nucleated cell counts were estimated from reference gene primer amplification. Profiling relied on immunoSEQ multiplex PCR, and the TCRdb table lists in-frame clones only, not all of them. That table furnishes V, J and clone size, whereas the DNA furnished D and trimming. The repertoire holds approximately 99,000 clones, with over 75% as singletons. The CDR3 has 13 residues. Looked up from germline, CDR1 is ENHRY and CDR2 is SYGVKD. The ends were cut back, 9 bases at V and 5 bases at J, with 14 bases in the middle. The chain uses TRBV10-3 and TRBJ2-1, with TRBD1 as a possible D gene (6 bases). The sample comprised peripheral blood. The sequence came from a human donor in a cohort sampled during active COVID-19. The CDR3 sequence is CAIAGTQDNEQFF. CDR3 bases: TGTGCCATAGCCGGGACACAGGACAATGAGCAGTTCTTC.